Below are 7 T cell receptor beta chains sequenced from a single sample in a study of cytomegalovirus exposure and HLA in healthy donors. 60 Vbeta and 13 Jbeta primers were used in PCR. Clones were sequenced by immunoSEQ multiplex PCR, and TCRdb holds only the in-frame ones, with some missing. The sample records approximately 130,000 clones, around 84% being singletons. Input material: PBMCs. The receptor set was obtained from a man between 18 and 35 years old in good health and CMV-seronegative.

This chain uses TRBV11-3 with TRBJ2-7; 12 bases align to TRBD1. With V trimmed by 6 bases and J by 5 bases, 2 bases remained unmatched. This CDR3 contains 13 residues. Germline V gene data show CDR1 as SGHNT and CDR2 as YENEEA. CDR3 loop: CASSRDRGHEQYF. As DNA, the CDR3 is TGTGCCAGCAGTCGGGACAGGGGGCACGAGCAGTACTTC.

The chain couples TRBV7-9 to TRBJ1-2; 9 bases map to TRBD1. The V gene end was trimmed by 4 bases and the J gene end by 6 bases; junction bases not matched to a gene: 3. This CDR3 has 13 residues. CDR1 and CDR2 (germline): SEHNR, FQNEAQ (reference sequence). CDR3 sequence: CASSSDRGHGYTF. The CDR3 coding sequence is TGTGCCAGCAGCTCGGACAGGGGCCATGGCTACACCTTC.

The chain couples TRBV5-1 to TRBJ2-7; D perhaps matches TRBD1 (5 bases). CDR3 length: 12 residues. Trimming shortened V by 3 bases and J by 4 bases, and 8 bases separated the two germline ends. Germline-derived CDR1 and CDR2 are SGHRS and YFSETQ. CDR3 bases: TGCGCCAGCAGCTCTAGACAGTACGAGCAGTACTTC. Residues: CASSSRQYEQYF.

The chain employs TRBV5-4 and TRBJ2-5; 9 bases fit TRBD2. The CDR3 sequence is 18 residues long. Germline lookup yields CDR1 SGHNT and CDR2 YYREEE (reference sequence). After removal of 4 bases from V and 1 base from J, the junction contained 14 bases not matched to a gene. The CDR3 region is CASSRGGLAGSLQETQYF. The CDR3 region has the DNA TGTGCCAGCAGCCGGGGGGGTCTAGCGGGGAGTCTCCAAGAGACCCAGTACTTC.

V and J are TRBV29-1 and TRBJ2-3, with TRBD1 matching over 8 bases. CDR1 and CDR2 (germline): SQVTM, ANQGSEA. Trimming at V came to 6 bases and at J to 0 bases, leaving 5 bases not matched to a gene. This CDR3 comprises 14 residues. The CDR3 nucleotides read TGCAGCGTAGCCCGGGACAGGAGCACAGATACGCAGTATTTT. This encodes CSVARDRSTDTQYF.

This chain uses TRBV5-1 with TRBJ1-1, with 8 bases fitting TRBD1. J was trimmed by 0 bases and V by 2 bases; bases with no gene match: 3. The germline V gene has CDR1 SGHRS and CDR2 YFSETQ. The CDR3 runs 15 residues. CDR3 loop: CASSLGGQVNTEAFF. CDR3 sequence (DNA): TGCGCCAGCAGCTTAGGGGGACAGGTGAACACTGAAGCTTTCTTT.

The rearrangement links TRBV18 to TRBJ1-1; weak D call: TRBD1 (6 bases). CDR1 is KGHSH, CDR2 LQKENI, per germline. The CDR3 sequence is 13 residues long. V was shortened by 2 bases and J by 6 bases, with 10 bases between the two germline ends. CDR3 region: CASSPGQLPEAFF. DNA for the CDR3: TGTGCCAGCTCACCAGGACAGCTCCCTGAAGCTTTCTTT.